This TCR beta chain is drawn from a study of control samples from healthy donors and cancer patients. Trimming took 0 bases from V and 6 from J; bases not matched to a gene: 3. Germline V lookup: CDR1 MNHEY, CDR2 SVGEGT. This CDR3 spans 14 amino acids. The assay was immunoSEQ multiplex PCR, and TCRdb's table has in-frame clones only and misses some. Of 50,000 to 75,000 clones in the sample, around 87% were seen once. The sequenced material came from PBMCs. The clonotype originates from a man aged 55 to 70 with colorectal cancer. The V and J genes are TRBV6-2 or TRBV6-3 and TRBJ1-2, with TRBD1 matching 8 bases. CDR3 amino acids: CASSYSSGGHGYTF. Here the CDR3 DNA reads TGTGCCAGCAGTTACTCCTCAGGGGGCCATGGCTACACCTTC.